This T cell receptor (beta chain) stems from a study of cytomegalovirus exposure and HLA in healthy donors. Study-wide context: Among around 170 million T cells, an earlier analysis found about 100 million unique TCR beta sequences.

Germline loops: CDR1 SGHNT, CDR2 YYREEE (reference sequence). The CDR3 contains 14 residues. V shed 3 bases, J shed 5 bases, and the junction held 2 bases outside the gene matches. Use of 60 Vbeta and 13 Jbeta primers characterized the PCR. Sequencing used immunoSEQ multiplex PCR; TCRdb keeps in-frame clones, though not all of them. Of approximately 150,000 clones listed, approximately 80% were seen once; the top ten hold 1.3%. As to this clone: Its matching antigen is unknown.

Study-level results: Among CMV-associated TCR beta chains, most appeared HLA-restricted in a later analysis. Reports indicate that TCR beta sequences accurately predicted the HLA-A and HLA-B alleles of most subjects.

The TCR originated in a woman aged 45-65 years in good health and CMV-seronegative. The rearrangement joins TRBV5-4 to TRBJ2-5; 12 bases are a match to TRBD2. Material for sequencing was PBMCs. CDR3 DNA: TGTGCCAGCAGCTCTAGCGGGGGGGCCGAGACCCAGTACTTC. Amino acid sequence: CASSSSGGAETQYF. The entire variable domain, with the rest obtained from reference TRBV5-4 and TRBJ2-5, is as follows: ETGVTQSPTHLIKTRGQQVTLRCSSQSGHNTVSWYQQALGQGPQFIFQYYREEENGRGNFPPRFSGLQFPNYSSELNVNALELDDSALYLCASSSSGGAETQYFGPGTRLLVL.